This TCR beta chain was obtained from a study of monozygotic twins with inflammatory bowel disease (dated by TCRdb to the late 2010s). For the study in its entirety: A total of roughly 28 monozygotic twin pairs were included in the full study, comprising nine German pairs (four IBD-concordant, five IBD-discordant) and 19 IBD-discordant Danish pairs. Each individual had, on average, about 151 000 unique TCRalpha sequences and 181 000 unique TCRbeta sequences available for analysis. The search for disease-associated traits relied mainly on comparing IBD patients with their genetically identical healthy co-twins within discordant pairs. The study at large found these results: Fewer clonotypes were shared with other individuals by IBD patients than by healthy twins, most markedly in patients showing signs of disease activity. The analysis was unable to tell apart different T cell subtypes. No difference in repertoire similarity was observed between concordant and discordant twins, possibly owing to limited statistical power. Because patients were on differing immunosuppressive treatments, the repertoires may have picked up extra background noise and inter-individual variability. No single strong signal or clonotype linked to IBD turned up in the results, so the idea that one exists was not supported. TCRbeta repertoire diversity, by inverse Simpson index, was decreased in IBD patients compared with their healthy co-twins.

From each donor, a roughly 2.7 ml peripheral blood sample was collected into PAXgene tubes and kept at -80 degrees C. Without T cell sorting, total RNA was isolated from whole blood using the PAXgene blood miRNA kit on an automated QIAcube. Peripheral blood from monozygotic twin pairs who were concordant or discordant for inflammatory bowel disease underwent deep TCRalpha and TCRbeta repertoire profiling using unique molecular barcoding. Smoking habits were recorded for all twin pairs, and each individual was classified as a current, former or never smoker. As regards this clonotype: Its antigen remains undetermined.

Library construction relied on 5' RACE. The input for every TCR library was 3500 ng of total RNA. For each sample, cDNA synthesis with SMARTScribe reverse transcriptase was split into eight separate reactions. During cDNA synthesis, template switching was used to introduce unique molecular identifiers that contained a 6-nucleotide sample barcode. TCRalpha and TCRbeta cDNA was amplified by two nested PCRs of around 15 and 9 cycles, with bead purification after each PCR. Before amplification, cDNA was treated with uracil DNA-glycosylase and purified using the QIAquick PCR purification kit. The second PCR was the step at which Illumina TruSeq-compatible adapters and sample-specific barcodes were added. TapeStation and Qubit were used to check library quality and concentration, and about 5.2 ng of each library went into the pool. Pooled libraries were sequenced on an Illumina HiSeq2500 single-index Rapid Run with 2 x 100 bp reads and custom sequencing primers. In the original analysis: UMI-based consensus assembly with MiGEC version 1.2.6 was used to correct PCR and sequencing errors. MiXCR version 2.1.1 was used for V(D)J alignment, clonotype assembly and CDR3 extraction. To normalise gene usage, clonotype sharing and MAIT/NKT TCR abundance, the analysis used the top 1000, 10 000 and 20 000 clonotypes per sample. Diversity was computed as the inverse Simpson index with the vegan R package after downsampling to 27 000 UMIs. Paired Mann-Whitney U tests were applied to discordant twin pairs, and Benjamini-Hochberg correction was used for multiple testing. TCRdb reprocessed the raw reads; every CDR3 protein sequence is a single record, and DNA is not supplied. The V and J calls were determined by TCRdb, not by the authors. The table of this sample itemizes 85,000 to 110,000 distinct CDR3 sequences. The ten most abundant clones make up around 1.9% of the sample.

For CDR1 and CDR2, the germline V gene lists LGHNA and YSLEER. Including cysteine and phenylalanine, the CDR3 has 14 amino acids. No DNA sequence is on record. The source is a human donor with ulcerative colitis or Crohn's disease, or a healthy co-twin of an affected twin (not recorded which). Sequencing input: blood. The chain uses TRBV4-3 and TRBJ2-4; TCRdb outputs TRBD1, but without DNA this stays unchecked. For the CDR3, the sequence is CASSRRQGYDIQYF.